The present TCR beta chain was sequenced within a study of T cell responses to AZD1222 COVID-19 vaccine. Study conclusions and caveats: The donor group comprised mostly white British people and more females; the analysis possibly underestimated clonal diversity. Regions 160-218 and 743-854 dominated among vaccine-associated CD4 TCRs spanning spike.

The method was immunoSEQ multiplex PCR; TCRdb's version includes in-frame clones alone and lacks a portion of them. The table shows around 120,000 clones, with over 75% occurring only once. Trimming took 2 bases from V and 8 from J, leaving 16 bases between them. The V gene's germline CDR1 is MNHNY and CDR2 SVGAGI (reference sequence). This CDR3 spans 15 amino acids. Concerning this clone itself: Its antigen is not identified.

The source material was peripheral blood, sampled on day 0 of AZD1222 vaccination. The genes are TRBV6-6 and TRBJ2-1; D may be TRBD2 (6 bases). This receptor was obtained from an adult in good health. CDR3 loop: CASSYPGGGIDEQFF. As DNA, the CDR3 is TGTGCCAGCAGTTACCCCGGGGGTGGGATCGATGAGCAGTTCTTC.